This T cell receptor beta chain was captured in a study of T-cell memory formation after mild COVID-19. Study as a whole: For the most part, TCR clusters were specific to one donor. Study-wide results and caveats: Nothing showed for sure that second-wave clones peaking on day 37 were SARS-CoV-2 specific. Clones that contracted from day 15 to 85 were balanced CD4/CD8, while later expanders leaned CD4+.

5'RACE with constant-segment primers built TCRalpha and TCRbeta cDNA libraries with UMIs. TCRdb independently ran MiXCR on the 5' RACE reads; one entry per CDR3 protein. The top ten clones hold around 14% of a sample with about 410,000 distinct CDR3 sequences, 20% to 30% of them seen once. The CDR3 consists of 16 residues. The germline V gene has CDR1 MGHRA and CDR2 YSYEKL. V was pared by 1 base and J by 3 bases, with 12 bases between. The sample holds a few counts of this clonotype. Its antigen is unknown. The sequence derives from an adult woman who had mild COVID-19 (a few samples of this study predate the infection). Cell type and time point are not known. The J gene is TRBJ2-2, the V gene TRBV4-1; TRBD2 might be the D (6 bases). The sample taken for sequencing was PBMCs or a T cell subset sorted from them (not recorded which). The CDR3 coding sequence is TGCGCCAGCAGCCAAGTTCAAGGGACTTACACCGGGGAGCTGTTTTTT. The encoded protein is CASSQVQGTYTGELFF.